This T cell receptor (beta chain) was captured by sequencing in a study of shared clonotypes between healthy human individuals. Germline CDR1 reads SGHVS; CDR2 reads FQNEAQ. V was clipped by 2 bases and J by 7 bases; unmatched bases: 9. There are 15 residues in the CDR3. Genomic DNA of every subset was divided equally among multiple immunoSEQ plates. The assay was immunoSEQ multiplex PCR, and TCRdb's table has in-frame clones only and misses some. The sample includes about 87,000 clones, 40% to 55% seen only once; the top ten take around 16%. Ten or more counts support this clone. Its antigen is undetermined. Recent acute infections and vaccinations were absent in the healthy HIV-negative adult donors. Study-wide findings and caveats: The genetic and exposure-history diversity represented was limited by few donors.

J is TRBJ2-7 and V is TRBV7-8; 9 positions agree with TRBD1. Sample: PBMCs. This TCR was recovered from a woman in her 40s in good health. Some clones in this sample may be carry-over from other donors' samples. The CDR3 loop is CASSLKGQGLREQYF. CDR3 coding DNA: TGTGCCAGCAGCTTAAAGGGACAGGGATTGAGGGAGCAGTACTTC.